This TCR beta chain originates from a study of PD-1 blockade in mismatch repair-deficient tumors. The CDR3 runs to 12 residues. V lost 0 bases, J lost 8 bases, and 6 bases lay in between. From germline, CDR1 is SGDLS and CDR2 YYNGEE. Method: immunoSEQ multiplex PCR; TCRdb's copy keeps in-frame clones and lacks some. The sample yields under 150,000 clones, 85% to 90% seen once. The sample was peripheral blood, taken just under 74 weeks after starting pembrolizumab. This sequence originates from an adult with mismatch repair-deficient cancer. The chain recombines TRBV9 with TRBJ2-1; D not resolved. Here the CDR3 DNA reads TGTGCCAGCAGCGTAGTGCCCGATGAGCAGTTCTTC. It yields the protein CASSVVPDEQFF.